The clone carrying this T cell receptor (beta chain) was counted ten times or more. The target antigen is unknown. This sample was included in a study of regulatory T cells in long-lasting Graves disease. The study's findings and limits: Compared with new cases, persistent Graves' patients showed reduced TCR diversity. Having only a small sample size may have limited accuracy.

TCR beta libraries were built with iRepertoire HTBI primers and Arm-PCR of CDR3 regions. TCRdb reanalysed the multiplex PCR reads using MiXCR and keeps one entry per CDR3 protein. The sample holds a few hundred thousand distinct CDR3 sequences, 13% seen once. Time point indicated: newly diagnosed GD, antithyroid drugs for less than 3 months. Preparation of the TCR library used RNA extracted from PBMCs. These data were likewise used in another study, on T cells in Graves' hyperthyroidism and ophthalmopathy. As reported in that work: When ophthalmopathy did not progress within 18 months, Graves' hyperthyroidism was considered stable. Model predictions of ophthalmopathy came a median approximately seven months before onset.

The sequencing here drew on peripheral blood mononuclear cells (PBMCs), taken at new diagnosis, from a patient treated with antithyroid drugs. The sequence was obtained from a man aged 25 to 40 with Graves disease.

The CDR3 loop reads CAISGIGAGGPTSYEQYF. Written as DNA, the CDR3 is TGTGCCATCAGTGGGATCGGAGCGGGAGGGCCAACCTCCTACGAGCAGTACTTC. V and J are TRBV10-3 and TRBJ2-7, with 10 bases fitting TRBD2. Germline CDR1 is ENHRY and CDR2 is SYGVKD. J gave up 0 bases and V 4 bases, and 12 bases lay outside the gene matches. The CDR3 has 18 residues.